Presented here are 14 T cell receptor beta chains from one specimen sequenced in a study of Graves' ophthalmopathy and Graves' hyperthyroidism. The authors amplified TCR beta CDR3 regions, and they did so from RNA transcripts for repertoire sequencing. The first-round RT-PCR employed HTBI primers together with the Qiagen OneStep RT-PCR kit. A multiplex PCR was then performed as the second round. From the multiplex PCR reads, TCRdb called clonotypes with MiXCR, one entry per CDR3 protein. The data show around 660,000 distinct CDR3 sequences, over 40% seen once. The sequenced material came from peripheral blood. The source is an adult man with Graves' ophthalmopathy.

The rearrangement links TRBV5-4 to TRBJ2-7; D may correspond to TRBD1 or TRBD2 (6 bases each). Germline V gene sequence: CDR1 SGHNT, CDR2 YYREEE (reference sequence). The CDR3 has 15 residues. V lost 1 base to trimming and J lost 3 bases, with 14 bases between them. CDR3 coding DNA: TGTGCCAGCAGCTTGTCTAGGGGGGCCTACTACGAGCAGTACTTC. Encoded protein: CASSLSRGAYYEQYF.

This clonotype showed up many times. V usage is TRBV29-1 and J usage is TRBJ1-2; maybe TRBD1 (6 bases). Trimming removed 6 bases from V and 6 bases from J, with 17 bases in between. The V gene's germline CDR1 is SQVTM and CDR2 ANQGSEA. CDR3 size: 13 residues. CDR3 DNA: TGCAGCGTCCTCAGGGGAGGTGGCGATGGCTACACCTTC. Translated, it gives CSVLRGGGDGYTF.

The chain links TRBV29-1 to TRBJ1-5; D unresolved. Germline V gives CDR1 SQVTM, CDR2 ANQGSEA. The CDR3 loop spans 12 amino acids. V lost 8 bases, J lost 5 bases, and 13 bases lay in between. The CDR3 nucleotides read TGCAGCCTTATTGGGTCGGATCAGCCCCAGCATTTT. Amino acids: CSLIGSDQPQHF.

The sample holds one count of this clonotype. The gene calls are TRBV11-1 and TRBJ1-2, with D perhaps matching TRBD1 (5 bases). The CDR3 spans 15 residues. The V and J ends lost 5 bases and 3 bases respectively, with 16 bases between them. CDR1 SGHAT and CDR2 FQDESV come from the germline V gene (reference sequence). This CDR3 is CASSPAGRVYYGYTF. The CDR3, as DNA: TGTGCCAGCAGCCCGGCCGGCAGGGTGTACTATGGCTACACCTTC.

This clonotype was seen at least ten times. CDR3 amino acids: CSVWDRGNDGYTF. The CDR3 bases are TGCAGCGTATGGGACAGGGGAAACGATGGCTACACCTTC. This chain uses TRBV29-1 with TRBJ1-2; 10 nucleotides align to TRBD1. Looked up from germline, CDR1 is SQVTM and CDR2 is ANQGSEA. The junction had 7 bases not matched to a gene; V was cut back by 6 bases and J by 6 bases. The CDR3 covers 13 residues.

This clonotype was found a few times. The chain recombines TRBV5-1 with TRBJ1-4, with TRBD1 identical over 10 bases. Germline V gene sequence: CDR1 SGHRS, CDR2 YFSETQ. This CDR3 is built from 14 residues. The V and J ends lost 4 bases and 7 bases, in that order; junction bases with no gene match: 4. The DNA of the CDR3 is TGCGCCAGCAGCCCCGGGACAGGGGTTGAAAAACTGTTTTTT. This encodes CASSPGTGVEKLFF.

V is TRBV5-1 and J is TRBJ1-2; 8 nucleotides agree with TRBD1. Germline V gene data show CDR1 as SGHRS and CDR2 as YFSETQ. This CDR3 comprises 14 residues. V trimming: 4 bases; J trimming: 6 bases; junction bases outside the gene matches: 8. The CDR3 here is CASSATGVVDGYTF. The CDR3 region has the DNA TGCGCCAGCAGCGCGACAGGGGTAGTGGATGGCTACACCTTC.

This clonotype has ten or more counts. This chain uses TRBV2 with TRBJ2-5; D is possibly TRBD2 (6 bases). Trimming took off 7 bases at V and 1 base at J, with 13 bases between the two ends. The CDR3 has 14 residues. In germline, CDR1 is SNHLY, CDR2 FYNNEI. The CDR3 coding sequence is TGTGCCAGCATAGTCGGGGAGGCCCAAGAGACCCAGTACTTC. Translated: CASIVGEAQETQYF.

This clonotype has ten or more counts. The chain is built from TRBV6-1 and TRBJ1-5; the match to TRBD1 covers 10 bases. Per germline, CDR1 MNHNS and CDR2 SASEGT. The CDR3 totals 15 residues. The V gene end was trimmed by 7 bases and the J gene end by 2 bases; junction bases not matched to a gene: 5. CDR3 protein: CASTPTGGGNQPQHF. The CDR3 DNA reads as TGTGCCAGCACTCCGACAGGGGGCGGCAATCAGCCCCAGCATTTT.

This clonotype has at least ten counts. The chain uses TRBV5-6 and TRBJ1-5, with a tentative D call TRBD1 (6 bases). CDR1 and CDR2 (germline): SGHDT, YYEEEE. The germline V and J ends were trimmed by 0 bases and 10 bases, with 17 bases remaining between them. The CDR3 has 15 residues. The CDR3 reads CASSLDRARGGPQHF. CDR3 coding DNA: TGTGCCAGCAGCTTGGACAGGGCCAGAGGAGGACCCCAGCATTTT.

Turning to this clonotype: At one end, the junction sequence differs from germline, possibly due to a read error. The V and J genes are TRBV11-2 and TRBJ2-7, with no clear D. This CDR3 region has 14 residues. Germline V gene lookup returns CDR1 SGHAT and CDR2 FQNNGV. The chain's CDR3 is CASSLGFRVLEQCF. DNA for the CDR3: TGTGCCAGCAGCTTAGGGTTCCGGGTTCTCGAGCAGTGCTTC.

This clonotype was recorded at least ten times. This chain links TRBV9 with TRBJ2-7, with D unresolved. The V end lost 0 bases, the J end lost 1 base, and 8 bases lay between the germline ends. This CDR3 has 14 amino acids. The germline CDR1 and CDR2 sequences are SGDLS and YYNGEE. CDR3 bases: TGTGCCAGCAGCGTAGATTCCGTATCCTACGAGCAGTACTTC. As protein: CASSVDSVSYEQYF.

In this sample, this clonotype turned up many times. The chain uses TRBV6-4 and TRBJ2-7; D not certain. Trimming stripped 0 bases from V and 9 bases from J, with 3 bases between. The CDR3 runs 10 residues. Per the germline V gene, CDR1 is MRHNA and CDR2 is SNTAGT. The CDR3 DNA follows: TGTGCCAGCAGTGACTCGGGGCAGTACTTC. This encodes CASSDSGQYF.

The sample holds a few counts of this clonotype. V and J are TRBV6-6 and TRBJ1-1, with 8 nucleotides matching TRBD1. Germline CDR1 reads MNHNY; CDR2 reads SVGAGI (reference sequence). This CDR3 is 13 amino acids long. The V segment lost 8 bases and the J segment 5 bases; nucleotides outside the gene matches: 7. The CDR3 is CASGQGIGTEAFF. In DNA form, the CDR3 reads TGTGCCAGCGGACAGGGAATAGGGACTGAAGCTTTCTTT.